The source of this TCR beta chain is a study of beta chain features in type 1 diabetes. V was clipped by 4 bases and J by 3 bases, with 14 bases between them. The CDR3 is 16 amino acids. The germline CDR1 and CDR2 sequences are SGHNT and YYREEE (reference sequence). Investigators reverse transcribed all isolated RNA, so they sequenced expressed TCRB transcripts. The method was immunoSEQ multiplex PCR; TCRdb's version includes in-frame clones alone and lacks a portion of them. The sample lists roughly 40,000 clones, around 49% occurring once. V usage is TRBV5-4 and J usage is TRBJ2-6; tentatively, D is TRBD2 (6 bases). The receptor's source is a woman aged 18-29 years in good health. The specimen was central memory CD4+ T cells from blood. The CDR3 protein is CASSQDGSGGANVLTF. CDR3 coding DNA: TGTGCCAGCAGCCAAGACGGGAGTGGTGGGGCCAACGTCCTGACTTTC. The full variable domain, in which reference TRBV5-4 and TRBJ2-6 provide the parts outside the CDR3, is ETGVTQSPTHLIKTRGQQVTLRCSSQSGHNTVSWYQQALGQGPQFIFQYYREEENGRGNFPPRFSGLQFPNYSSELNVNALELDDSALYLCASSQDGSGGANVLTFGAGSRLTVL.